One sample yielded the 29 T cell receptor beta chains listed below, sequenced in a study of breast tumors, draining lymph nodes, adjacent tissues. TCRdb passed the multiplex PCR reads through MiXCR, listing each CDR3 protein once. The sample contains over 60,000 distinct CDR3 sequences, approximately 57% of which appear only once. The source material was breast tumor tissue. These receptors were obtained from a female donor with breast cancer. Some clones in this sample may be carry-over from other donors' samples.

The chain links TRBV29-1 to TRBJ2-1, with 10 bases lining up with TRBD2. From germline, CDR1 is SQVTM and CDR2 ANQGSEA. V trimming: 8 bases; J trimming: 15 bases; junction bases outside the gene matches: 10. The CDR3 contains 11 residues. CDR3: CSILSGTSVFF. CDR3 in DNA: TGCAGCATCTTGTCCGGGACTAGCGTGTTCTTC.

In this sample, this clonotype turned up many times. The junction departs from the called germline gene at one end, perhaps through a read error. The CDR3 DNA is TGCAGTGCTGGAGATTTGAGCGGGAGTCTCCTCGAGCAGTACTTC. Its translation: CSAGDLSGSLLEQYF. The chain recombines TRBV20-1 with TRBJ2-7; 8 bases agree with TRBD2. Germline loops: CDR1 DFQATT, CDR2 SNEGSKA (reference sequence). This CDR3 is built from 15 residues.

The rearrangement joins TRBV20-1 to TRBJ2-1; D is ambiguous. The CDR3 runs 13 residues. V lost 6 bases and J 0 bases, leaving 9 bases between the germline ends. Per germline, CDR1 DFQATT and CDR2 SNEGSKA (reference sequence). Here the CDR3 reads CSACTSSYNEQFF. In DNA, the CDR3 is TGCAGTGCGTGTACCAGCTCCTACAATGAGCAGTTCTTC.

The genes are TRBV2 and TRBJ1-3, with 7 bases aligning to TRBD1. CDR1 is SNHLY, CDR2 FYNNEI, per germline. Unmatched junction bases numbered 10, after V lost 4 bases and J lost 4 bases. This CDR3 contains 16 residues. The CDR3 DNA sequence: TGTGCCAGCAGTGGTGGACAGCCGGGACAGGGAAACACCATATATTTT. Protein: CASSGGQPGQGNTIYF.

There are many counts of this clonotype. V and J are TRBV7-9 and TRBJ2-2, with TRBD2 matching over 15 bases. The CDR3 is 15 residues long. With 5 bases clipped from V and 7 bases from J, the junction kept 2 bases outside the gene matches. Germline V gene sequence: CDR1 SEHNR, CDR2 FQNEAQ (reference sequence). CDR3: CASSRTSGRDGELFF. For the CDR3, the DNA is TGTGCCAGCAGCAGGACTAGCGGGAGGGACGGGGAGCTGTTTTTT.

The rearrangement links TRBV28 to TRBJ1-1; D not certain. The CDR3 runs to 17 residues. Germline CDR1 and CDR2: MDHEN and SYDVKM. V was clipped by 3 bases and J by 0 bases, with 17 bases between them. DNA for the CDR3: TGTGCCAGCAGTTTTAAACCCACACGAATCTTGAACACTGAAGCTTTCTTT. This gives the protein CASSFKPTRILNTEAFF.

The chain couples TRBV20-1 to TRBJ2-2, with 11 bases aligning to TRBD2. V gave up 2 bases and J gave up 6 bases; unmatched junction bases: 5. Germline V gene data show CDR1 as DFQATT and CDR2 as SNEGSKA (reference sequence). The CDR3 consists of 15 residues. The CDR3 DNA is TGCAGTGCTAGATTGGTAGCGGGAGGGCCCGGGGAGCTGTTTTTT. Translating it yields CSARLVAGGPGELFF.

The V and J genes are TRBV7-6 and TRBJ2-3, with a weak D call TRBD2 (7 bases). Germline-derived CDR1 and CDR2 are SGHVS and FNYEAQ. The V and J ends lost 0 bases and 8 bases respectively, with 18 bases between them. This CDR3 has 16 amino acids. The DNA of the CDR3 is TGTGCCAGCAGCTTAGCGGGGGGGACATCCCCAGCTACGCAGTATTTT. Protein sequence: CASSLAGGTSPATQYF. The full variable domain, with the rest looked up from reference TRBV7-6 and TRBJ2-3, is GAGVSQSPRYKVTKRGQDVALRCDPISGHVSLYWYRQALGQGPEFLTYFNYEAQQDKSGLPNDRFSAERPEGSISTLTIQRTEQRDSAMYRCASSLAGGTSPATQYFGPGTRLTVL.

V usage is TRBV7-9 and J usage is TRBJ2-1, with 11 bases fitting TRBD2. This CDR3 region has 18 residues. CDR1 and CDR2 (germline): SEHNR, FQNEAQ (reference sequence). J was trimmed by 0 bases and V by 4 bases; bases with no gene match: 8. CDR3 sequence: CASSSGALAGGSYNEQFF. The CDR3 DNA follows: TGTGCCAGCAGCTCCGGAGCTCTAGCGGGAGGCTCCTACAATGAGCAGTTCTTC.

The CDR3: CASSLHTGANVLTF. Here the CDR3 DNA reads TGTGCCAGCAGCCTCCACACGGGGGCCAACGTCCTGACTTTC. The chain recombines TRBV11-2 with TRBJ2-6; D unresolved. The length of the CDR3 is 14 residues. The V gene's germline CDR1 is SGHAT and CDR2 FQNNGV. V dropped 5 bases and J dropped 4 bases, with 9 bases sitting between them.

V is TRBV29-1 and J is TRBJ2-3; 7 bases agree with TRBD1. Trimming cost V 7 bases and J 2 bases; bases outside gene matches: 6. CDR1 is SQVTM and CDR2 is ANQGSEA in the germline V gene. CDR3 length equals 13 residues. The CDR3 coding sequence is TGCAGCGCCGCGACAGGGTCCACAGATACGCAGTATTTT. Amino acid sequence: CSAATGSTDTQYF.

The genes are TRBV2 and TRBJ2-5; 10 bases are shared with TRBD1. Germline V lookup: CDR1 SNHLY, CDR2 FYNNEI. The CDR3 is 14 amino acids. V lost 6 bases and J lost 4; bases outside the gene matches: 5. The DNA of the CDR3 is TGTGCCAGCAGGGGGGACAGGGGAGCAGAGACCCAGTACTTC. Encoded protein: CASRGDRGAETQYF.

The chain uses TRBV10-3 and TRBJ2-5, with D perhaps matching TRBD1 or TRBD2 (6 bases each). The length of the CDR3 is 15 residues. Per germline, CDR1 ENHRY and CDR2 SYGVKD. With 0 bases removed from V and 4 bases from J, the gap between germline ends came to 12 bases. The CDR3 spells CAISESKGGGETQYF. For the CDR3, the DNA is TGTGCCATCAGTGAGTCGAAGGGGGGAGGAGAGACCCAGTACTTC.

The chain recombines TRBV6-5 with TRBJ2-3, with TRBD1 identical over 10 bases. Germline CDR1 is MNHEY and CDR2 is SVGAGI. This CDR3 spans 14 amino acids. V lost 6 bases to trimming and J lost 8 bases; unmatched junction nucleotides: 8. The CDR3 loop is CASSSGTGVGTQYF. The CDR3 DNA is TGTGCCAGCAGCTCCGGGACAGGGGTGGGTACGCAGTATTTT.

The chain is built from TRBV5-1 and TRBJ1-6, with D perhaps TRBD1 (5 bases). V was cut by 0 bases and J by 13 bases, with 14 bases left in between. The CDR3 is 14 amino acids. Germline CDR1 SGHRS, CDR2 YFSETQ. The CDR3 protein is CASSLVGGYSPLHF. CDR3 nucleotides: TGCGCCAGCAGCTTGGTGGGGGGGTACTCCCCCCTCCACTTT.

V and J are TRBV7-8 and TRBJ2-1; D possibly matches TRBD1 or TRBD2 (7 bases each). The length of the CDR3 is 16 residues. Germline V lookup: CDR1 SGHVS, CDR2 FQNEAQ. Trimming left V 5 bases short and J 3 bases short, with 17 bases between. The CDR3 coding sequence is TGTGCCAGCAGCCCAACAGCGGGACAGATCTACAATGAGCAGTTCTTC. Its protein product is CASSPTAGQIYNEQFF.

The V gene is TRBV12-3 or TRBV12-4, the J gene TRBJ1-2; D not certain. The CDR3 is 12 amino acids. Between the trimmed V and J ends, which lost 6 bases and 12 bases, there was a span of 17 bases. CDR3 protein: CASRIDNSGNTF. CDR3 nucleotides: TGTGCCAGCAGAATAGACAACTCTGGAAACACCTTC.

There are many counts of this clonotype. V usage is TRBV6-5 and J usage is TRBJ2-4; a weak D match, TRBD2 (5 bases). V shed 8 bases and J shed 7 bases, with 9 bases lying between them. CDR1 and CDR2 from the germline V gene are MNHEY and SVGAGI. The CDR3 sequence is 11 residues long. CDR3 residues: CASGRENIQYF. The CDR3 region has the DNA TGTGCCAGCGGAAGGGAGAACATTCAGTACTTC.

This clonotype was observed a single time. The chain links TRBV29-1 to TRBJ2-1; TRBD1 is a possible D gene (6 bases). In germline, CDR1 is SQVTM, CDR2 ANQGSEA. The CDR3 runs 12 residues. V lost 5 bases to trimming and J lost 2 bases, with 7 bases between them. Here the CDR3 DNA reads TGCAGCGTTCGGACAGCCTACAATGAGCAGTTCTTC. Translating gives CSVRTAYNEQFF.

This clonotype was seen at least ten times. The chain has TRBV15 and TRBJ2-5; a possible D gene is TRBD1 (7 bases). CDR3 length: 15 residues. Deletions cut 2 bases from V and 5 bases from J, with 15 bases between. CDR1 and CDR2 from the germline V gene are LNHNV and YYDKDF (reference sequence). DNA of the CDR3: TGTGCCACCAGCAGACCCCCAGGGGGGAGGGAGACCCAGTACTTC. As protein: CATSRPPGGRETQYF.

The chain links TRBV7-3 to TRBJ2-7; D may be TRBD1 (6 bases). With 2 bases removed from V and 2 bases from J, the gap between germline ends came to 13 bases. Germline CDR1 SGHTA, CDR2 FQGTGA. The CDR3 is 15 amino acids. The CDR3 reads CASSLQQGNTYEQYF. Here the CDR3 DNA reads TGTGCCAGCAGCTTACAGCAGGGGAACACCTACGAGCAGTACTTC.

As concerns this clonotype: This may be a read error, as it is one base from a much larger clone. The chain carries TRBV20-1 and TRBJ2-1, with 7 bases fitting TRBD2. V was clipped by 0 bases and J by 8 bases; unmatched bases: 19. The CDR3 extends over 18 amino acids. The germline V gene encodes CDR1 DFQATT and CDR2 SNEGSKA (reference sequence). CDR3: CSARDWAGDTQQPDEQFF. The CDR3 DNA sequence: TGCAGTGCTAGAGATTGGGCGGGAGATACTCAGCAACCCGATGAGCAGTTCTTC.

This sequence joins TRBV15 and TRBJ2-2; D is perhaps TRBD1 or TRBD2 (5 bases each). The germline CDR1 and CDR2 sequences are LNHNV and YYDKDF (reference sequence). The V gene lost 9 bases and the J gene lost 0 bases, with 8 bases spanning the gap. The CDR3 has 13 amino acids. CDR3 sequence reads: CATGRPNTGELFF. The CDR3 DNA reads TGTGCCACGGGACGACCGAACACCGGGGAGCTGTTTTTT.

This chain connects TRBV29-1 to TRBJ1-6; no firm D call. Trimming removed 8 bases at V and 4 bases at J, with 15 bases between. The V gene's germline CDR1 is SQVTM and CDR2 ANQGSEA. The CDR3 runs to 14 residues. The CDR3 DNA reads as TGCAGCAGTTACGGGCAGCGGTATAATTCACCCCTCCACTTT. It encodes CSSYGQRYNSPLHF. The complete variable domain, with remaining parts taken from reference TRBV29-1 and TRBJ1-6, reads SAVISQKPSRDICQRGTSLTIQCQVDSQVTMMFWYRQQPGQSLTLIATANQGSEATYESGFVIDKFPISRPNLTFSTLTVSNMSPEDSSIYLCSSYGQRYNSPLHFGNGTRLTVT.

The genes are TRBV10-3 and TRBJ2-3, with unresolved D. CDR1 and CDR2 (germline): ENHRY, SYGVKD. The CDR3 runs 15 residues. V was cut by 0 bases and J by 3 bases, with 10 bases left in between. The CDR3 DNA reads as TGTGCCATCAGTGAGTCTAGTCAGAGTACAGATACGCAGTATTTT. Its translation: CAISESSQSTDTQYF.

In its sample, this clonotype was seen many times. J is TRBJ2-7 and V is TRBV3-1; D uncertain. Germline V CDR1 and CDR2: LGHDT, YNNKEL (reference sequence). V was shortened by 0 bases and J by 1 base, with 7 bases between the two germline ends. This CDR3 comprises 14 residues. This chain's CDR3 is CASSQDFLSYEQYF. The CDR3, as DNA: TGTGCCAGCAGCCAAGATTTCTTATCCTACGAGCAGTACTTC.

At least ten counts were recorded for this clonotype. This chain joins TRBV5-6 and TRBJ1-1; D not resolved. Trimming shortened V by 2 bases and J by 4 bases, and 15 bases separated the two germline ends. The germline V gene encodes CDR1 SGHDT and CDR2 YYEEEE. The CDR3 sequence is 15 residues long. CDR3 residues: CASSFWAQRSTEAFF. The CDR3 nucleotides read TGTGCCAGCAGCTTTTGGGCCCAACGGAGCACTGAAGCTTTCTTT.

The rearrangement uses TRBV19 and TRBJ1-1; 10 bases map to TRBD1. The CDR3 extends over 14 amino acids. Unmatched junction bases numbered 9, after V lost 9 bases and J lost 5 bases. CDR1 and CDR2 (germline): LNHDA, SQIVND (reference sequence). The CDR3 sequence: CASTQTGGWTEAFF. The CDR3 DNA reads TGTGCCAGCACCCAGACAGGGGGCTGGACTGAAGCTTTCTTT.

With respect to this clonotype: A much larger clonotype is one base distant, so this may be a read error. The J gene is TRBJ1-2, the V gene TRBV27; 7 bases match TRBD1. The CDR3 consists of 14 residues. The germline gives CDR1 MNHEY, CDR2 SMNVEV (reference sequence). This CDR3 is CASSLYRDSRGCTF. CDR3 sequence (DNA): TGTGCCAGCAGTTTATATCGGGACAGCCGAGGCTGCACCTTC.